A selection of T cell receptor beta chains follows, all from one sample in a study of CD8 T cells in ankylosing spondylitis. One entry per CDR3 protein results from TCRdb running MiXCR on the 5' RACE reads. The repertoire holds roughly 250,000 distinct CDR3 sequences, with over 8.5% as singletons. The sample taken for sequencing was blood, either unsorted or a sorted T cell fraction (not recorded which). These receptors all come from a male donor with ankylosing spondylitis or in good health (not recorded which). Each CDR3 is given with its conserved first and last residue.

>TRBV10-3|TRBJ2-5
CAIRGGATGETQYF
>TRBV7-6|TRBJ2-2
CASSSRQAGELFF
>TRBV5-5|TRBJ1-2
CASSLTPRSDGNYGYTF
>TRBV5-5|TRBJ1-5
CALGGGVQPQHF
>TRBV6-1|TRBJ2-1
CATRQGIGYNEQFF
>TRBV4-2|TRBJ2-2
CASSQKTSGGATGELFF
>TRBV5-1|TRBJ1-2
CASSPDRGPNYGYTF
>TRBV20-1|TRBJ1-2
CSARVNFLDGYTF
>TRBV5-1|TRBJ1-1
CASSDGYHPQNTEAFF
>TRBV13|TRBJ2-5
CASSLEGATQYF
>TRBV7-9|TRBJ2-2
CASRETGNTGELFF
>TRBV19|TRBJ1-5
CASSPGQGNNQPQHF
>TRBV5-1|TRBJ2-5
CASSLGQHQETQYF
>TRBV24-1|TRBJ2-1
CATSDSLASGSSYNEQFF
>TRBV5-5|TRBJ2-3
CASSLPQRTDTQYF
>TRBV12-3/TRBV12-4|TRBJ2-1
CASSSPSTAYNEQFF
>TRBV29-1|TRBJ1-1
CSVDGRGTEAFF
>TRBV7-2|TRBJ1-1
CASSLQWNTEAFF
>TRBV7-2|TRBJ2-1
CASSLVGGLANNEQFF
>TRBV5-1|TRBJ2-3
CASSLGVSPDTQYF
>TRBV7-2|TRBJ1-2
CASSFQGAVQGYTF
>TRBV7-9|TRBJ1-2
CSVVTGEIYGYTF
>TRBV5-6|TRBJ2-7
CASSRKPGQTYSYEQYF
>TRBV7-2|TRBJ2-1
CASSPHSGPDEQFF
>TRBV27|TRBJ1-5
CASSPALSQPQHF
>TRBV12-3/TRBV12-4|TRBJ1-3
CASSLYRNSGNTIYF
>TRBV6-5|TRBJ2-1
CASSYSWTGSYNEQFF
>TRBV29-1|TRBJ2-1
CSVEDGLAKPYNEQFF
>TRBV4-3|TRBJ2-7
CASSQDVTSFSYEQYF
>TRBV5-1|TRBJ2-1
CASSLGLAGVRMSHNEQFF
>TRBV12-3/TRBV12-4|TRBJ1-6
CASSRRGGGSPLHF
>TRBV29-1|TRBJ2-1
CSPGHNEQFF
>TRBV5-5|TRBJ2-5
CASSLDGPLGRQETQYF
>TRBV6-1|TRBJ2-3
CATQPGQPSTDTQYF
>TRBV10-2|TRBJ1-5
CASRAGANQPQHF
>TRBV20-1|TRBJ2-5
CSARFDGTSGTRGTQYF
>TRBV20-1|TRBJ2-1
CSASPGGPRNEQFF
>TRBV12-3/TRBV12-4|TRBJ1-5
CASSLRGSNQPQHF
>TRBV11-1|TRBJ2-7
CASSWWRGSGYEQYF
>TRBV30|TRBJ1-1
CAWSARVVSEAFF
>TRBV12-3/TRBV12-4|TRBJ1-4
CASSPVEGGTEKLFF
>TRBV7-2|TRBJ1-4
CASSYGNEKLFF
>TRBV20-1|TRBJ1-2
CSASGSNQGAGGYTF
>TRBV20-1|TRBJ2-1
CSARGPGLAGGEQFF
>TRBV27|TRBJ2-3
CASRGGAGDTQYF
>TRBV4-1|TRBJ2-2
CASSQEGGGNTGELFF
>TRBV12-3/TRBV12-4|TRBJ2-5
CASSFLGEGETQYF
>TRBV20-1|TRBJ2-3
CSAPPSGTVGDTQYF
>TRBV6-4|TRBJ2-1
CATGTSVYNEQFF
>TRBV10-3|TRBJ1-2
CATRDVYYGYTF
>TRBV12-3/TRBV12-4|TRBJ1-1
CASSPEAEAFF
>TRBV28|TRBJ2-1
CATGLAGGNEQFF
>TRBV20-1|TRBJ1-5
CSARPPLRGHLSNQPQHF